The T cell receptor (beta chain) under discussion was sequenced for a study of CD8+ T cells in alopecia areata. Study as a whole: A regimen of oral tofacitinib, 5 to 10 mg twice daily, was given to treated patients.

Investigators isolated RNA and reverse transcribed it into cDNA to act as the sequencing template. Clones were sequenced by immunoSEQ multiplex PCR, and TCRdb holds only the in-frame ones, with some missing. The profile shows some 56,000 clones, around 96% of them singletons. Between the trimmed V and J ends, which lost 6 bases and 3 bases, there was a span of 12 bases. Germline-derived CDR1 and CDR2 are SNHLY and FYNNEI. The CDR3 totals 14 residues. Patients with alopecia areata provided lesional scalp punch biopsies as well as peripheral blood. This sequence originates from a human donor with alopecia areata. The chain carries TRBV2 and TRBJ1-5; D possibly corresponds to TRBD1 (5 bases). This sample comprised CD8+ T cells sorted from blood, obtained at week 0. This chain's CDR3 is CASSPTVNNQPQHF. DNA for the CDR3: TGTGCCAGCAGCCCGACAGTCAACAATCAGCCCCAGCATTTT.